The 21 T cell receptor delta chains in this list originate from one sample, sequenced in a study of gamma-delta T cells after stem cell transplantation. TCRdb fed the RT-PCR reads to CATT. The repertoire has under 8,000 delta-chain clones, approximately 14% of them found once; the top ten carry approximately 6%. Sample: gamma-delta T cells. These receptors were obtained from a human donor. It is not recorded whose cells these are; they may come from a transplant donor.

This clone is deemed medium-sized. The chain is built from TRDV1 and TRDJ1; TRDD3 agrees at 12 bases. This CDR3 is 23 amino acids long. V trimming: 4 bases; J trimming: 1 base; junction bases outside the gene matches: 25. The germline gives CDR1 TSWWSYY, CDR2 QGS. The CDR3 sequence is CALGGLLRRPNWGIPEVTDKLIF. The CDR3 DNA reads as TGTGCTCTTGGGGGGCTCCTCCGACGCCCCAACTGGGGGATACCGGAGGTCACCGATAAACTCATCTTT.

This clone was counted between two and nine times. This may stem from a read error, because a much larger clone lies one nucleotide away. The sample holds other DNA sequences that translate to the same CDR3. V is TRDV2 and J is TRDJ1; 9 bases map to TRDD3. The V gene's germline CDR1 is GEAIGNYY and CDR2 EKD. This CDR3 region has 16 residues. The CDR3 nucleotides read TGTGCCTGCGACACTACTGGGGGACCGTACACCGATAAACTCATCTTT. Translated, it gives CACDTTGGPYTDKLIF.

Regarding this clone: A much larger clone sits a single nucleotide away, making a read error possible. At the DNA level, this CDR3 is encoded by other sequences in the same sample as well. The chain uses TRDV2 and TRDJ3; perhaps TRDD3 as D (5 bases). Germline loops: CDR1 GEAIGNYY, CDR2 EKD. The V end was cut by 3 bases, the J end by 2 bases, with 22 bases between. CDR3 length equals 20 residues. The CDR3 loop is CACDGAFGGYDTWDTRQMFF. The CDR3, as DNA: TGTGCCTGTGACGGGGCGTTCGGGGGGTACGACACCTGGGACACCCGACAGATGTTTTTC.

For this clone: This sequence may be a read error, since a much larger clone differs from it by one base. This same CDR3 is encoded by further DNA sequences in the sample. The rearrangement uses TRDV2 and TRDJ1, with unresolved D. The V and J ends lost 0 bases and 2 bases respectively, with 12 bases between them. The CDR3 loop spans 15 amino acids. Germline assignment: CDR1 GEAIGNYY and CDR2 EKD. The CDR3 DNA follows: TGTGCCTGTGACACCGGCGGGAGATATACCGATAAACTCATCTTT. It yields the protein CACDTGGRYTDKLIF.

By sample fraction, this clone is medium-sized. This CDR3 reads CACVGDLGDTSDKLIF. In DNA form, the CDR3 reads TGTGCCTGTGTCGGGGACCTGGGGGACACCTCCGATAAACTCATCTTT. The chain is built from TRDV2 and TRDJ1; 8 bases align to TRDD3. The V gene's germline CDR1 is GEAIGNYY and CDR2 EKD. This CDR3 region has 16 residues. The J segment lost 3 bases and the V segment lost 5 bases, leaving 13 bases of the junction unmatched.

By share, this clone counts as medium-sized. CDR3 sequence reads: CALGEQEGTYWGIRLPNKLIF. The CDR3, as DNA: TGTGCTCTTGGGGAACAGGAGGGTACATACTGGGGGATACGACTACCCAATAAACTCATCTTT. The chain couples TRDV1 to TRDJ1; TRDD3 agrees at 13 bases. Germline values: CDR1 TSWWSYY, CDR2 QGS. The junction had 20 bases not matched to a gene; V was cut back by 1 base and J by 6 bases. The CDR3 length is 21 residues.

This clone was counted a few times. This probably arose from a read error, given a far larger clone one base away. The identical CDR3 is also encoded by other nucleotide sequences in the sample. J is TRDJ2 and V is TRDV2; perhaps TRDD3 as D (6 bases). Between the trimmed V and J ends, which lost 0 bases and 4 bases, there was a span of 17 bases. The CDR3 is made up of 17 amino acids. The germline V gene has CDR1 GEAIGNYY and CDR2 EKD. The CDR3, as DNA: TGTGCCTGTGACACCAAGGTTGGGGGGTACGAGACAGCACAACTCTTCTTT. Translation: CACDTKVGGYETAQLFF.

This clone was counted between two and nine times. The protein TCRdb gives is from a much larger clone and does not agree with this DNA's translation at residue 11, likely a read error; the protein shown here comes from the DNA. This chain uses TRDV2 with TRDJ2; TRDD3 matches at 10 bases. This CDR3 has 16 residues. Per germline, CDR1 GEAIGNYY and CDR2 EKD. J gave up 6 bases and V 0 bases, and 6 bases lay outside the gene matches. The CDR3 loop is CACDTVLGDPAAQLFF. The DNA for the CDR3 is TGTGCCTGTGACACCGTACTGGGGGATCCGGCAGCACAACTCTTCTTT.

This clone is medium-sized within its sample. This rearrangement joins TRDV2 to TRDJ3; TRDD3 aligns across 8 bases. V lost 3 bases to trimming and J lost 2 bases; unmatched junction nucleotides: 14. Germline V gives CDR1 GEAIGNYY, CDR2 EKD. The CDR3 totals 20 residues. The CDR3 DNA is TGTGCCTGTGACGAAGACTGGACTGGGGGTTCAGCCTGGGACACCCGACAGATGTTTTTC. Residues: CACDEDWTGGSAWDTRQMFF.

This clone showed up just a few times. The rearrangement uses TRDV1 and TRDJ1; 11 bases line up with TRDD3. The germline V gene has CDR1 TSWWSYY and CDR2 QGS. V shed 3 bases, J shed 3 bases, and the junction held 24 bases outside the gene matches. CDR3 length equals 22 residues. The CDR3: CALGDPHWGITDNLSTADKLIF. The DNA for the CDR3 is TGTGCTCTTGGGGACCCGCACTGGGGGATAACCGATAACCTGAGTACAGCCGATAAACTCATCTTT.

Sample share makes this clone medium-sized. The rearrangement joins TRDV1 to TRDJ1; 9 bases match TRDD3. V trimming: 0 bases; J trimming: 0 bases; junction bases outside the gene matches: 5. The CDR3 contains 17 residues. Germline CDR1 reads TSWWSYY; CDR2 reads QGS. Here the CDR3 DNA reads TGTGCTCTTGGGGAACTAAGGCTGGGGGATTACACCGATAAACTCATCTTT. Its protein product is CALGELRLGDYTDKLIF.

The sample holds a few counts of this clone. One base separates it from a far larger clone, so it is likely a read error. Other DNA sequences from this sample encode an identical CDR3 as well. Here the CDR3 reads CACDILGDEDTDKLIF. CDR3 sequence (DNA): TGTGCCTGCGACATACTGGGGGATGAGGACACCGATAAACTCATCTTT. The J gene is TRDJ1, the V gene TRDV2; 10 bases line up with TRDD3. The CDR3 has 16 residues. Per germline, CDR1 GEAIGNYY and CDR2 EKD.

This clone was seen a few times. This sequence may be a read error, since a much larger clone differs from it by one base. The chain links TRDV2 to TRDJ3, with no clear D. The ends were cut back, 3 bases at V and 2 bases at J, with 10 bases in the middle. The germline CDR1 and CDR2 sequences are GEAIGNYY and EKD. The CDR3 consists of 16 residues. CDR3 sequence reads: CACDPTVPWDTRQMFF. CDR3 bases: TGTGCCTGTGACCCCACGGTACCCTGGGACACCCGACAGATGTTTTTC.

This clone was seen more than once but under ten times. As DNA, the CDR3 is TGTGCCTTCCCCTTTTCCTACTGGGGGCCAAGCGGCACCGATAAACTCATCTTT. This encodes CAFPFSYWGPSGTDKLIF. The V call is TRDV3, the J call TRDJ1; maybe TRDD3 (8 bases). The germline V and J ends were trimmed by 3 bases and 1 base, with 27 bases remaining between them. CDR1 is TVYSNPD, CDR2 GDNSRS, per germline (reference sequence). The CDR3 loop spans 18 amino acids. Supplemented by reference TRDV3 and TRDJ1, the full variable domain reads CDKVTQSSPDQTVASGSEVVLLCTYDTVYSNPDLFWYRIRPDYSFQFVFYGDNSRSEGADFTQGRFSVKHILTQKAFHLVISPVRTEDSATYYCAFPFSYWGPSGTDKLIFGKGTRVTVEP.

This clone appeared a few times. With a much larger clone just one base away, this may be a read error. The genes are TRDV2 and TRDJ1, with 7 bases identical to TRDD3. The CDR3 sequence is 15 residues long. In germline, CDR1 is GEAIGNYY, CDR2 EKD. CDR3 nucleotides: TGTGCCTGTGACACGGGGATAGAATTGTCCGATAGACTCATCTTT. Amino acids: CACDTGIELSDRLIF.

This clone came up a few times. The rearrangement joins TRDV3 to TRDJ1; no reliable D call. Germline V lookup: CDR1 TVYSNPD, CDR2 GDNSRS (reference sequence). The CDR3 is made up of 17 amino acids. Trimming took 3 bases from V and 1 from J, leaving 24 bases between them. The chain's CDR3 is CAFRSSLLKRSTDKLIF. CDR3 bases: TGTGCCTTCCGGTCCTCTTTACTGAAACGATCCACCGATAAACTCATCTTT.

Sample share makes this clone medium-sized. The chain is built from TRDV1 and TRDJ1; a possible D gene is TRDD3 (6 bases). Deletions cut 2 bases from V and 0 bases from J, with 22 bases between. CDR1 and CDR2 from the germline V gene are TSWWSYY and QGS. The CDR3 has 19 residues. The CDR3 DNA reads TGTGCTCTTGGGGAAACTACAGTACTGGGTCCGGGGTACACCGATAAACTCATCTTT. Amino acid sequence: CALGETTVLGPGYTDKLIF.

In its sample, this clone ranks as large (0.1 to 1%). The rearrangement uses TRDV2 and TRDJ1; tentative D call: TRDD3 (6 bases). CDR3 length equals 13 residues. Trimming took off 0 bases at V and 2 bases at J, with 6 bases between the two ends. Germline V gives CDR1 GEAIGNYY, CDR2 EKD. Here the CDR3 reads CACDTWGTDKLIF. CDR3 nucleotide sequence: TGTGCCTGTGACACCTGGGGGACCGATAAACTCATCTTT.

At least ten counts were recorded for this clone. This chain connects TRDV1 to TRDJ1; 11 bases agree with TRDD3. Trimming at V came to 4 bases and at J to 2 bases, leaving 27 bases not matched to a gene. The CDR3 contains 23 residues. Germline V gene lookup returns CDR1 TSWWSYY and CDR2 QGS. The CDR3 region has the DNA TGTGCTCTTGGGGCCCTCCTTCCTATCTCCCGTATCGTACTGGGGGATAAGACCGATAAACTCATCTTT. Translated: CALGALLPISRIVLGDKTDKLIF.

On this clone: This may stem from a read error, because a much larger clone lies one nucleotide away. Other DNA sequences from this sample encode an identical CDR3 as well. V usage is TRDV2 and J usage is TRDJ2; D uncertain. In germline, CDR1 is GEAIGNYY, CDR2 EKD. The CDR3 spans 16 residues. The CDR3 region is CASTPDSAKETAQLFF. For the CDR3, the DNA is TGTGCCTCTACACCAGATTCGGCTAAAGAGACAGCGCAACTCTTCTTT.

This clone qualifies as medium-sized. The chain recombines TRAV29/DV5 with TRDJ2; D uncertain. This CDR3 region has 14 residues. The ends were cut back, 0 bases at V and 4 bases at J, with 10 bases in the middle. Looked up from germline, CDR1 is NSMFDY and CDR2 is ISSIKDK. CDR3 amino acids: CAASDPAWTAQLFF. CDR3 DNA: TGTGCAGCAAGCGACCCGGCTTGGACAGCACAACTCTTCTTT.